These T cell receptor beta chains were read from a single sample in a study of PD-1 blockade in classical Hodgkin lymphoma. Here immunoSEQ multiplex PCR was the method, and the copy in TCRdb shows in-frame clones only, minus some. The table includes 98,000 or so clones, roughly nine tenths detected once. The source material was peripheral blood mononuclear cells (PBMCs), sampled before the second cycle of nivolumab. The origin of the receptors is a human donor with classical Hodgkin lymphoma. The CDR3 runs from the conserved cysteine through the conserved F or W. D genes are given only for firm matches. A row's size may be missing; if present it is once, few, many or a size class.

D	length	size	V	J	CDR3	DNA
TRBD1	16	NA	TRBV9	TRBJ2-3	CASSTTGGSSTDTQYF	TGTGCCAGCAGCACAACAGGGGGTTCTAGCACAGATACGCAGTATTTT
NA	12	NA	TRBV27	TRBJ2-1	CASSSMRNEQFF	TGTGCCAGCAGTTCGATGCGGAATGAGCAGTTCTTC
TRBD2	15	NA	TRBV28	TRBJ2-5	CASSFRLAGVETQYF	TGTGCCAGCAGTTTCCGACTAGCGGGAGTAGAGACCCAGTACTTC
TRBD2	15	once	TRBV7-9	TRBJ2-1	CASSRVTSGRNEQFF	TGTGCCAGCAGTAGGGTTACTAGCGGGAGGAATGAGCAGTTCTTC
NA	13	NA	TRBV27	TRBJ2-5	CASSFGPEETQYF	TGTGCCAGCAGTTTTGGGCCAGAAGAGACCCAGTACTTC
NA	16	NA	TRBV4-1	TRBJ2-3	CASSQDPASSTDTQYF	TGCGCCAGCAGCCAAGACCCAGCCTCTAGCACAGATACGCAGTATTTT
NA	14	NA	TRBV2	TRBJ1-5	CASSDSDSNQPQHF	TGTGCCAGCAGTGACAGCGATAGCAATCAGCCCCAGCATTTT
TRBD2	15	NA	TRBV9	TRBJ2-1	CASSVAERENNEQFF	TGTGCCAGCAGCGTAGCGGAGCGGGAGAACAATGAGCAGTTCTTC
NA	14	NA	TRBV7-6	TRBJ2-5	CASTPSGRKETQYF	TGTGCCAGCACCCCAAGCGGGCGAAAAGAGACCCAGTACTTC
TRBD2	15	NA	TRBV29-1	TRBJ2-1	CSVDSSGSLGGEQFF	TGCAGCGTTGACAGTAGCGGGAGTTTGGGAGGTGAGCAGTTCTTC
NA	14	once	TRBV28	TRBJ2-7	CASSPASDYYEQYF	TGTGCCAGCAGCCCCGCCTCGGATTACTACGAGCAGTACTTC
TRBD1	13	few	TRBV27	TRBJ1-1	CASRGQLLNEAFF	TGTGCCAGCAGGGGACAGCTTCTTAATGAAGCTTTCTTT
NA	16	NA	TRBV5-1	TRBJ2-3	CASSLMPFEGTDTQYF	TGCGCCAGCAGCTTGATGCCCTTTGAGGGCACAGATACGCAGTATTTT
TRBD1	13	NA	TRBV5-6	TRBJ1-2	CASTNRGLGGYTF	TGTGCCAGCACCAACAGGGGGCTTGGTGGCTACACCTTC
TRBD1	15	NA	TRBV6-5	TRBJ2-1	CASSYGQGSYNEQFF	TGTGCCAGCAGTTACGGACAGGGCTCCTACAATGAGCAGTTCTTC
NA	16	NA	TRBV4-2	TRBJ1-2	CASSQDLGGLNYGYTF	TGTGCCAGCAGCCAAGATCTCGGGGGCCTTAACTATGGCTACACCTTC
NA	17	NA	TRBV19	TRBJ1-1	CASSTGTDRIMNTEAFF	TGTGCCAGTAGCACTGGGACGGACCGAATAATGAACACTGAAGCTTTCTTT
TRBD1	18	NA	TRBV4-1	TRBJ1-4	CASSPGRGWGLTNEKLFF	TGCGCCAGCAGCCCGGGCAGGGGGTGGGGCTTAACTAATGAAAAACTGTTTTTT
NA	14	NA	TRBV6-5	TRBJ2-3	CASSYREGTDTQYF	TGTGCCAGCAGTTACAGGGAGGGCACAGATACGCAGTATTTT
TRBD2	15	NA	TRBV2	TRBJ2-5	CASSESAGGRETQYF	TGTGCCAGCAGTGAATCCGCGGGAGGACGGGAGACCCAGTACTTC
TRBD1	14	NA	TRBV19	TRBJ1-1	CASSFTGANTEAFF	TGTGCCAGTAGTTTCACAGGGGCGAACACTGAAGCTTTCTTT
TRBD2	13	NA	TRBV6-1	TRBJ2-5	CASQGLAGETQYF	TGTGCCAGCCAAGGACTAGCGGGAGAGACCCAGTACTTC